The 19 T cell receptor beta chains in this list originate from one sample, sequenced in a study of T cell responses to AZD1222 COVID-19 vaccine. Produced via immunoSEQ multiplex PCR; TCRdb's table is partial and in-frame only. The sample shows 170,000 or so clones, 75% to 95% of them seen only once. The specimen comprised peripheral blood, sampled on day 0 of AZD1222 vaccination. The receptors derive from an adult in good health.

This clone was seen a handful of times. The rearrangement joins TRBV6-4 to TRBJ2-3, with a tentative D call TRBD2 (7 bases). CDR3 length: 16 amino acids. In germline, CDR1 is MRHNA, CDR2 SNTAGT. The V gene lost 3 bases and the J gene lost 1 base, with 14 bases spanning the gap. Here the CDR3 DNA reads TGTGCCAGCAGTGAAGAGGGGGGGTCGGGCACAGATACGCAGTATTTT. This gives the protein CASSEEGGSGTDTQYF.

V and J are TRBV29-1 and TRBJ1-1; 9 bases line up with TRBD1. The CDR3 covers 14 residues. Germline assignment: CDR1 SQVTM and CDR2 ANQGSEA. V lost 5 bases and J lost 5; bases outside the gene matches: 9. Here the CDR3 DNA reads TGCAGCGTTTCGACAGGGGGAGGTCGGACTGAAGCTTTCTTT. Translation: CSVSTGGGRTEAFF.

The rearrangement uses TRBV4-2 and TRBJ1-2, with D possibly being TRBD1 (5 bases). The germline gives CDR1 LGHNA, CDR2 YNFKEQ. V shed 8 bases and J shed 1 base, with 14 bases lying between them. The CDR3 has 14 amino acids. In DNA form, the CDR3 reads TGTGCCAGCGGGGGGAAGACAGTTAACTATGGCTACACCTTC. It translates to CASGGKTVNYGYTF.

The genes are TRBV7-9 and TRBJ2-2, with D hard to call. The CDR3 extends over 13 amino acids. Trimming shortened V by 1 base and J by 6 bases, and 6 bases separated the two germline ends. CDR1 and CDR2 from the germline V gene are SEHNR and FQNEAQ (reference sequence). The CDR3: CASSLGRAGELFF. DNA of the CDR3: TGTGCCAGCAGCTTAGGTCGGGCCGGGGAGCTGTTTTTT.

The rearrangement links TRBV2 to TRBJ2-3; no reliable D call. The germline V and J ends were trimmed by 5 bases and 4 bases, with 4 bases remaining between them. From germline, CDR1 is SNHLY and CDR2 FYNNEI. The CDR3 is made up of 11 amino acids. The CDR3 nucleotides read TGTGCCAGCAGTCGGGCAGATACGCAGTATTTT. This codes for CASSRADTQYF. The whole variable domain, remainder taken from reference TRBV2 and TRBJ2-3, is EPEVTQTPSHQVTQMGQEVILRCVPISNHLYFYWYRQILGQKVEFLVSFYNNEISEKSEIFDDQFSVERPDGSNFTLKIRSTKLEDSAMYFCASSRADTQYFGPGTRLTVL.

The V call is TRBV27, the J call TRBJ1-1, with D hard to call. This CDR3 region has 11 residues. Trimming pared 8 bases from V and 7 bases from J, leaving 11 bases between. Germline lookup yields CDR1 MNHEY and CDR2 SMNVEV (reference sequence). CDR3 nucleotide sequence: TGTGCCAGCTACAGCCTTCATGAAGCTTTCTTT. As protein: CASYSLHEAFF.

The chain couples TRBV6-5 to TRBJ1-1; D gene unclear. The CDR3 runs 13 residues. V lost 0 bases, J lost 2 bases, and 4 bases lay in between. The germline gives CDR1 MNHEY, CDR2 SVGAGI. The DNA of the CDR3 is TGTGCCAGCAGTTACTCCATTAACACTGAAGCTTTCTTT. This translates into CASSYSINTEAFF.

This rearrangement joins TRBV11-1 to TRBJ2-1, with 11 bases fitting TRBD1. CDR1 SGHAT and CDR2 FQDESV come from the germline V gene (reference sequence). CDR3 length: 13 amino acids. The V and J ends lost 5 bases and 9 bases, in that order; junction bases with no gene match: 3. DNA of the CDR3: TGTGCCAGCAGCCTCGGACAGGGGGCTGAGCAGTTCTTC. Residues: CASSLGQGAEQFF.

Points on this clone: Other DNA variants within this sample encode the same CDR3. The genes are TRBV12-3 or TRBV12-4 and TRBJ1-1, with D unclear. This CDR3 has 13 residues. Trimming pared 1 base from V and 5 bases from J, leaving 8 bases between. The DNA of the CDR3 is TGTGCCAGCAGTTTAGGAGACCGGACTGAAGCTTTCTTT. Amino acids: CASSLGDRTEAFF.

The sample holds a few counts of this clone. J is TRBJ1-4 and V is TRBV12-3 or TRBV12-4; D is possibly TRBD1 (5 bases). The CDR3 runs to 13 residues. The V and J ends lost 0 bases and 8 bases respectively, with 7 bases between them. The CDR3 region has the DNA TGTGCCAGCAGTTTAGCGGGGCCAGAAAAACTGTTTTTT. Translation: CASSLAGPEKLFF.

The chain recombines TRBV6-2 or TRBV6-3 with TRBJ2-5; no clear D. Trimming stripped 0 bases from V and 4 bases from J, with 12 bases between. The V gene's germline CDR1 is MNHEY and CDR2 SVGEGT. CDR3 length: 15 residues. The CDR3 loop is CASSYSNSVRETQYF. In nucleotides, the CDR3 is TGTGCCAGCAGTTACTCAAACTCTGTTCGAGAGACCCAGTACTTC.

V and J are TRBV19 and TRBJ1-1, with 10 bases lining up with TRBD1. The CDR3 has 13 residues. The V gene end was trimmed by 4 bases and the J gene end by 8 bases; junction bases not matched to a gene: 4. Germline CDR1 LNHDA, CDR2 SQIVND (reference sequence). The CDR3 DNA is TGTGCCAGTAGTACCCGACAGGGGGCCGAAGCTTTCTTT. Translation: CASSTRQGAEAFF.

The chain links TRBV5-4 to TRBJ1-4; D possibly corresponds to TRBD1 (6 bases). V gave up 4 bases and J gave up 0 bases, with 13 bases separating them. The CDR3 is 16 amino acids. Germline V CDR1 and CDR2: SGHNT, YYREEE (reference sequence). CDR3 DNA: TGTGCCAGCAGCGCAAGGACAGCCGCAACTAATGAAAAACTGTTTTTT. It codes for CASSARTAATNEKLFF. Looking up the rest from reference TRBV5-4 and TRBJ1-4 gives the full variable domain: ETGVTQSPTHLIKTRGQQVTLRCSSQSGHNTVSWYQQALGQGPQFIFQYYREEENGRGNFPPRFSGLQFPNYSSELNVNALELDDSALYLCASSARTAATNEKLFFGSGTQLSVL.

This chain uses TRBV27 with TRBJ1-1, with unresolved D. CDR3 length: 16 residues. Trimming took 8 bases from V and 3 from J, leaving 22 bases between them. Germline V gene sequence: CDR1 MNHEY, CDR2 SMNVEV (reference sequence). In DNA form, the CDR3 reads TGTGCCAGCCGTCCGAGGTCCTCCGGCTCCCACACTGAAGCTTTCTTT. Its translation is CASRPRSSGSHTEAFF.

Concerning this clone: The sample has other DNA sequences that encode this CDR3 too. The CDR3 DNA reads as TGTGCCAGCAGCGTAGTAGGCGGGAACACTGAAGCTTTCTTT. Amino acids: CASSVVGGNTEAFF. The rearrangement uses TRBV9 and TRBJ1-1; D is uncertain. Germline loops: CDR1 SGDLS, CDR2 YYNGEE. The V gene lost 0 bases and the J gene lost 1 base, with 7 bases spanning the gap. CDR3 size: 14 residues.

J is TRBJ1-5 and V is TRBV28, with a possible D match to TRBD1 (5 bases). The V end was cut by 5 bases, the J end by 6 bases, with 20 bases between. The germline CDR1 and CDR2 sequences are MDHEN and SYDVKM. This CDR3 has 16 residues. The CDR3 spells CASSPLGRVVGQPQHF. Here the CDR3 DNA reads TGTGCCAGCAGTCCCTTAGGCAGGGTGGTTGGTCAGCCCCAGCATTTT.

V is TRBV5-6 and J is TRBJ1-3, with 9 bases that match TRBD1. V gave up 3 bases and J gave up 0 bases; unmatched junction bases: 7. The CDR3 extends over 17 amino acids. CDR1 SGHDT and CDR2 YYEEEE come from the germline V gene. CDR3 amino acids: CASSYTGTGNSGNTIYF. CDR3 sequence (DNA): TGTGCCAGCAGCTATACCGGGACAGGGAACTCTGGAAACACCATATATTTT.

This sequence joins TRBV7-2 and TRBJ1-2, with D possibly TRBD1 on 5 matching bases. CDR3 size: 14 residues. Trimming removed 4 bases at V and 8 bases at J, with 17 bases between. Germline V gene sequence: CDR1 SGHTA, CDR2 FQGNSA. CDR3 protein: CASSSRAGPRGYTF. The CDR3 coding sequence is TGTGCCAGCAGCTCTCGGGCAGGGCCCCGGGGCTACACCTTC.

The genes are TRBV2 and TRBJ1-1, with 10 bases aligning to TRBD1. J lost 9 bases, V lost 5 bases, and 9 bases had no gene match. CDR1 and CDR2 from the germline V gene are SNHLY and FYNNEI. CDR3 length: 14 residues. The chain's CDR3 is CASSPDRGQGKAFF. The CDR3 region has the DNA TGTGCCAGCAGTCCCGACAGGGGGCAAGGGAAAGCTTTCTTT.